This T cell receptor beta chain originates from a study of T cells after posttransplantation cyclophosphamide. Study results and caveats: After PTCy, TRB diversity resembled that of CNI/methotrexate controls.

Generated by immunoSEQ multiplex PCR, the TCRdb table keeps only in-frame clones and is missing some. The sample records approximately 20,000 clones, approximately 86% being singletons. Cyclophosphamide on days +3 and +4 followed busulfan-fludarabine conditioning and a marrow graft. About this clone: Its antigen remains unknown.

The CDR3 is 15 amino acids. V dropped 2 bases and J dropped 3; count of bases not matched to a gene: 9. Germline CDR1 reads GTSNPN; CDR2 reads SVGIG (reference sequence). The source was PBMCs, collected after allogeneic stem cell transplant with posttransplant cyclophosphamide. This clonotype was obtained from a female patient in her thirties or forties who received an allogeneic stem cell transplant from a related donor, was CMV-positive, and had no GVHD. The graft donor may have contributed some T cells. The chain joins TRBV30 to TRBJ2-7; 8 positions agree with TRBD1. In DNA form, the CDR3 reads TGTGCCTGGAGTCATGTTGAGACAGGGGTCTACGAGCAGTACTTC. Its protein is CAWSHVETGVYEQYF.